This entry is about one T cell receptor (beta chain). Assay used: immunoSEQ multiplex PCR; TCRdb lists only in-frame clones, some missing. The sample has under 600,000 clones, around 79% seen once. The CDR3 covers 11 residues. The V end was cut by 3 bases, the J end by 8 bases, with 5 bases between. The V gene's germline CDR1 is LNHNV and CDR2 YYDKDF (reference sequence). This entry belongs to a study of shared clonotypes between healthy human individuals. The chain has TRBV15 and TRBJ2-1; no clear D. This clonotype was obtained from a woman in her thirties or forties in good health. Some clones in this sample may be carry-over from other donors' samples. Material: PBMCs. The CDR3 loop reads CATSSLYEQFF. In DNA form, the CDR3 reads TGTGCCACCAGCAGTTTGTATGAGCAGTTCTTC.